The clone carrying this T cell receptor beta chain was counted a few times. TCRdb re-called the 5' RACE reads through MiXCR, storing one row per CDR3 protein. The sample gives 240,000 or so distinct CDR3 sequences, over 8.5% of which show up once; 6% to 7.5% is in the top ten. This entry belongs to a study of CD8 T cells in ankylosing spondylitis. CDR1 SGHRS and CDR2 YFSETQ come from the germline V gene. The CDR3 spans 15 residues. V was pared by 0 bases and J by 7 bases, with 4 bases of the junction left unmatched. The receptor's source is a male donor with ankylosing spondylitis or in good health (not recorded which). The chain joins TRBV5-1 to TRBJ2-2; 9 nucleotides match TRBD2. Sequencing used blood, either unsorted or a sorted T cell fraction (not recorded which). CDR3 DNA: TGCGCCAGCAGCTTGGATAGCGGGAGTGTCGGGGAGCTGTTTTTT. This translates into CASSLDSGSVGELFF. The variable domain in full, completed from reference TRBV5-1 and TRBJ2-2, reads KAGVTQTPRYLIKTRGQQVTLSCSPISGHRSVSWYQQTPGQGLQFLFEYFSETQRNKGNFPGRFSGRQFSNSRSEMNVSTLELGDSALYLCASSLDSGSVGELFFGEGSRLTVL.